This entry lists 5 T cell receptor beta chains sequenced from one sample in a study of blood T cell repertoires in COVID-19. Clones were sequenced by immunoSEQ multiplex PCR, and TCRdb holds only the in-frame ones, with some missing. Found here are about 400,000 clones, nearly 90% of them singletons; the top ten hold roughly 1.9%. Sequences were obtained from PBMCs or T cells enriched from blood (not recorded which). Source of these receptors: a woman in her forties with acute COVID-19.

Remarks on this clone: The junction differs from germline at one of its ends, possibly a read error. The chain is built from TRBV4-2 and TRBJ2-6, with D perhaps matching TRBD1 (6 bases). Germline loops: CDR1 LGHNA, CDR2 YNFKEQ. The CDR3 is 17 amino acids. The chain's CDR3 is CASSKDPQGRGANVLTF. The CDR3 DNA is TGTGCCAGCAGCAAAGATCCCCAGGGGCGAGGGGCCAACGTCCTGACTTTC.

The chain couples TRBV6-1 to TRBJ2-5; 13 bases fit TRBD2. In germline, CDR1 is MNHNS, CDR2 SASEGT. The CDR3 is made up of 16 amino acids. V gave up 2 bases and J gave up 5 bases; unmatched junction bases: 5. The CDR3 DNA reads TGTGCCAGCAGTGAACGACTAGCGGGGGGTGGGGAGACCCAGTACTTC. Amino acids: CASSERLAGGGETQYF.

This clone was observed a single time. The chain uses TRBV2 and TRBJ1-1; D uncertain. This CDR3 contains 13 residues. V shed 5 bases and J shed 3 bases, with 10 bases lying between them. Per germline, CDR1 SNHLY and CDR2 FYNNEI. CDR3 in DNA: TGTGCCAGCAGTTTCAGACATGACACTGAAGCTTTCTTT. It is translated as CASSFRHDTEAFF.

The chain couples TRBV5-1 to TRBJ2-7, with a possible D match to TRBD1 (5 bases). Germline V CDR1 and CDR2: SGHRS, YFSETQ. CDR3 length equals 12 residues. Between the trimmed V and J ends, which lost 0 bases and 6 bases, there was a span of 7 bases. The CDR3 spells CASSLDRFEQYF. In DNA, the CDR3 is TGCGCCAGCAGCTTGGACAGGTTCGAGCAGTACTTC.

The CDR3 reads CASSESGRQGGIYEQYF. The DNA of the CDR3 is TGTGCCAGCAGTGAATCAGGCCGGCAGGGCGGTATTTACGAGCAGTACTTC. This rearrangement joins TRBV6-1 to TRBJ2-7; a possible D gene is TRBD1 (5 bases). Germline CDR1 and CDR2: MNHNS and SASEGT. With 2 bases removed from V and 4 bases from J, the gap between germline ends came to 21 bases. There are 17 residues in the CDR3.